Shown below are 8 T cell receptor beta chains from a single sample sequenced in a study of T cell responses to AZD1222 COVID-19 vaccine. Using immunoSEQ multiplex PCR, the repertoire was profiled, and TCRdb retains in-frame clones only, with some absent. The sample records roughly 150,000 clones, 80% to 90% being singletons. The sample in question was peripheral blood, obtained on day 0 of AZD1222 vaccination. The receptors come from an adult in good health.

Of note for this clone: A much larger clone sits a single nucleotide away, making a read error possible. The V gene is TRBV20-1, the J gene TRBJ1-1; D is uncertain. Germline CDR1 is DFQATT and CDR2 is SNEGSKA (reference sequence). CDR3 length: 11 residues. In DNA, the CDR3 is TGCGGTGAGAGATCGAACACTGAAGCTTTCTTT. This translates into CGERSNTEAFF.

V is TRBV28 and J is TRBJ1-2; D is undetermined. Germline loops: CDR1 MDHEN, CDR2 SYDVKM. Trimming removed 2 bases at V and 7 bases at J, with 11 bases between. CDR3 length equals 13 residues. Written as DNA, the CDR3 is TGTGCCAGCAGTTTAGTTGGCCTGAGTGGCTACACCTTC. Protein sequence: CASSLVGLSGYTF.

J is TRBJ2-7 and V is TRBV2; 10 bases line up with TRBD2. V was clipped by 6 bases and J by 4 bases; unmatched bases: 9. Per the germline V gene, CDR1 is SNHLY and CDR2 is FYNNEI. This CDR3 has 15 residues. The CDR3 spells CASSIRTSGRYEQYF. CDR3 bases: TGTGCCAGCAGCATAAGGACTAGCGGTAGATACGAGCAGTACTTC.

CDR3 region: CASSLEASGAYEQYF. DNA for the CDR3: TGTGCCAGCAGCTTGGAAGCTAGCGGGGCCTACGAGCAGTACTTC. This sequence joins TRBV5-4 and TRBJ2-7; 9 bases match TRBD2. Germline CDR1 and CDR2: SGHNT and YYREEE (reference sequence). The CDR3 is 15 residues long. J lost 2 bases, V lost 0 bases, and 3 bases had no gene match. Drawing the rest from reference TRBV5-4 and TRBJ2-7, the complete variable domain is ETGVTQSPTHLIKTRGQQVTLRCSSQSGHNTVSWYQQALGQGPQFIFQYYREEENGRGNFPPRFSGLQFPNYSSELNVNALELDDSALYLCASSLEASGAYEQYFGPGTRLTVT.

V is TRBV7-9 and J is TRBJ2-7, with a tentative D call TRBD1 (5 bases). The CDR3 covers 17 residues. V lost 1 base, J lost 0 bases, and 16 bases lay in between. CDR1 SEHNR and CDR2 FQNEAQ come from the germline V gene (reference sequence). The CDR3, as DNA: TGTGCCAGCAGCTTAGGTCCCAGGGCGGTAGTCTCCTACGAGCAGTACTTC. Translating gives CASSLGPRAVVSYEQYF.

This chain's CDR3 is CASSWIRESTQFF. Written as DNA, the CDR3 is TGTGCCAGCAGTTGGATCCGGGAAAGTACGCAGTTCTTC. V usage is TRBV6-5 and J usage is TRBJ2-1, with D perhaps matching TRBD2 (5 bases). Germline values: CDR1 MNHEY, CDR2 SVGAGI. This CDR3 has 13 amino acids. Trimming took off 4 bases at V and 12 bases at J, with 16 bases between the two ends.

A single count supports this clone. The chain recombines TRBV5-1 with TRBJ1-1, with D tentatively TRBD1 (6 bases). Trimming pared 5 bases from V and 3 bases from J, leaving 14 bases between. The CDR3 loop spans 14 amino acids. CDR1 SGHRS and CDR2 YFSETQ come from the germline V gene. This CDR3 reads CASSSTGLDTEAFF. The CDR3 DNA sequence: TGCGCCAGCAGTTCCACAGGGTTGGACACTGAAGCTTTCTTT.

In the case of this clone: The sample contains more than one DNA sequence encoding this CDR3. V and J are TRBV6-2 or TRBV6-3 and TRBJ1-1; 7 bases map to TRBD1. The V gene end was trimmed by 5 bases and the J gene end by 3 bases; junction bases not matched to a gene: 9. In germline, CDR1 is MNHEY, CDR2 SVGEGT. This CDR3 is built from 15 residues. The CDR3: CASSTRGGRDTEAFF. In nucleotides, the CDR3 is TGTGCCAGCAGTACCCGAGGGGGCCGGGACACTGAAGCTTTCTTT.